These 11 T cell receptor beta chains were sequenced from one sample in a study of identical twins. From the 5' RACE reads, TCRdb called clonotypes with MiXCR, one entry per CDR3 protein. The sample records about 530,000 distinct CDR3 sequences, about 22% being singletons. Separately, the same data were catalogued under a study of yellow fever vaccine responses in identical twins.

Sequenced input: CD4+ T cells sorted from blood. The receptors were gathered from a woman between 18 and 30 years old in good health.

This clonotype turned up a few times. V gene TRBV19 combines with J gene TRBJ1-5; D is perhaps TRBD1 (5 bases). The germline CDR1 and CDR2 sequences are LNHDA and SQIVND (reference sequence). The germline V and J ends were trimmed by 5 bases and 6 bases, with 11 bases remaining between them. This CDR3 is 13 amino acids long. CDR3 sequence reads: CASSVGHPQPQHF. The CDR3 DNA sequence: TGTGCCAGTAGTGTCGGACACCCTCAGCCCCAGCATTTT.

This clonotype came up a few times. The chain recombines TRBV5-6 with TRBJ2-7; D perhaps matches TRBD2 (5 bases). Looked up from germline, CDR1 is SGHDT and CDR2 is YYEEEE. This CDR3 comprises 14 residues. V lost 0 bases, J lost 2 bases, and 9 bases lay in between. The chain's CDR3 is CASSLGGNPYEQYF. In DNA form, the CDR3 reads TGTGCCAGCAGCTTGGGAGGGAACCCCTACGAGCAGTACTTC. Full variable domain (remainder filled in from reference TRBV5-6 and TRBJ2-7): DAGVTQSPTHLIKTRGQQVTLRCSPKSGHDTVSWYQQALGQGPQFIFQYYEEEERQRGNFPDRFSGHQFPNYSSELNVNALLLGDSALYLCASSLGGNPYEQYFGPGTRLTVT.

The chain is built from TRBV25-1 and TRBJ2-5; 12 bases agree with TRBD2. The V and J ends lost 4 bases and 3 bases, in that order; junction bases with no gene match: 15. CDR1 and CDR2 from the germline V gene are MGHDK and SYGVNS. The CDR3 is made up of 19 amino acids. The CDR3 here is CASSASGPGLAGLEETQYF. For the CDR3, the DNA is TGTGCCAGCAGTGCCTCAGGCCCGGGACTAGCGGGCCTAGAAGAGACCCAGTACTTC. The full variable domain, its missing parts supplied by reference TRBV25-1 and TRBJ2-5, is EADIYQTPRYLVIGTGKKITLECSQTMGHDKMYWYQQDPGMELHLIHYSYGVNSTEKGDLSSESTVSRIRTEHFPLTLESARPSHTSQYLCASSASGPGLAGLEETQYFGPGTRLLVL.

This chain uses TRBV12-3 or TRBV12-4 with TRBJ2-2, with D possibly TRBD2 on 6 matching bases. There are 16 residues in the CDR3. V lost 1 base to trimming and J lost 4 bases, with 13 bases between them. The CDR3 nucleotides are TGTGCCAGCAGTTTAGGTAGCGGAGGCCCCACCGGGGAGCTGTTTTTT. This gives the protein CASSLGSGGPTGELFF.

This clonotype was seen a few times. This chain links TRBV12-3 or TRBV12-4 with TRBJ1-2, with a possible D match to TRBD1 (6 bases). The CDR3 is 14 residues long. V was clipped by 6 bases and J by 2 bases, with 13 bases between them. CDR3 amino acids: CASRKPGHNYGYTF. CDR3 nucleotide sequence: TGTGCCAGCAGAAAACCGGGACACAACTATGGCTACACCTTC.

In this sample, this clonotype turned up many times. The chain employs TRBV7-6 and TRBJ2-2; D is possibly TRBD2 (5 bases). V lost 1 base and J lost 1, with 7 bases in between. This CDR3 is 15 amino acids long. Germline CDR1 SGHVS, CDR2 FNYEAQ. The CDR3 protein is CASSLVSGNTGELFF. The CDR3 coding sequence is TGTGCCAGCAGCTTAGTCAGCGGGAACACCGGGGAGCTGTTTTTT.

The sample holds a few counts of this clonotype. The chain joins TRBV5-1 to TRBJ1-4; a weak D match, TRBD1 (5 bases). CDR3 length: 13 amino acids. Between the trimmed V and J ends, which lost 0 bases and 10 bases, there was a span of 10 bases. Germline V gene data show CDR1 as SGHRS and CDR2 as YFSETQ. As DNA, the CDR3 is TGCGCCAGCAGCTTGGAGGGCACAGGAAAACTGTTTTTT. This translates into CASSLEGTGKLFF.

This clonotype was detected ten times or more. The rearrangement uses TRBV12-3 or TRBV12-4 and TRBJ2-1, with 12 nucleotides matching TRBD2. The CDR3 runs to 14 residues. V shed 6 bases and J 6 bases; nucleotides not matched to a gene: 3. The CDR3 here is CASRTSGGTNEQFF. The DNA for the CDR3 is TGTGCCAGCAGGACTAGCGGGGGAACCAATGAGCAGTTCTTC.

This clonotype was recorded at least ten times. The chain uses TRBV29-1 and TRBJ1-1; 9 bases line up with TRBD1. V gave up 3 bases and J gave up 1 base; unmatched junction bases: 6. In germline, CDR1 is SQVTM, CDR2 ANQGSEA. CDR3 length equals 15 residues. CDR3 loop: CSVEWTGVWNTEAFF. The CDR3 DNA reads as TGCAGCGTTGAGTGGACAGGGGTTTGGAACACTGAAGCTTTCTTT.

The chain is built from TRBV11-2 and TRBJ2-2; 9 nucleotides agree with TRBD1. The CDR3 has 16 amino acids. CDR1 is SGHAT and CDR2 is FQNNGV in the germline V gene. The V gene end was trimmed by 8 bases and the J gene end by 1 base; junction bases not matched to a gene: 8. This CDR3 reads CASLTHRGQNTGELFF. Written as DNA, the CDR3 is TGTGCCAGCCTGACCCACAGGGGGCAGAACACCGGGGAGCTGTTTTTT.

This clonotype was observed many times. The chain employs TRBV20-1 and TRBJ1-6, with a tentative D call TRBD1 (6 bases). CDR3 size: 17 residues. Between the trimmed V and J ends, which lost 6 bases and 6 bases, there was a span of 24 bases. In germline, CDR1 is DFQATT, CDR2 SNEGSKA (reference sequence). The CDR3 DNA follows: TGCAGTGCCGACACTGGAGGGTCGCGGGACATTAATTCACCCCTCCACTTT. This translates into CSADTGGSRDINSPLHF.